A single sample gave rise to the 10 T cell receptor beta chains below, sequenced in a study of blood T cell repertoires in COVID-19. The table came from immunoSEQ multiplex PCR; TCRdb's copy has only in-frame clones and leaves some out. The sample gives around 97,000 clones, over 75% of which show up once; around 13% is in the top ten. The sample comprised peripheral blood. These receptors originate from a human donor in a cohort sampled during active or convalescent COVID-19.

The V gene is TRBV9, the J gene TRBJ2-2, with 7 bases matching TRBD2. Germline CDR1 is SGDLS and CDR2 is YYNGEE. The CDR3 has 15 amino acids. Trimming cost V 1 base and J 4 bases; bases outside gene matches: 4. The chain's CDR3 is CASSVSGLGTGELFF. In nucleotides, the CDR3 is TGTGCCAGCAGCGTATCCGGACTAGGCACCGGGGAGCTGTTTTTT.

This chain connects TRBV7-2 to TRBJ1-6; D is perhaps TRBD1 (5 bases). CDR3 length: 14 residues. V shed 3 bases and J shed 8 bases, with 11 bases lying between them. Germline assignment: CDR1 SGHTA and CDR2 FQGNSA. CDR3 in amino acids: CASSFQGVYSPLHF. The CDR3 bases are TGTGCCAGCAGCTTCCAAGGGGTATATTCACCCCTCCACTTT. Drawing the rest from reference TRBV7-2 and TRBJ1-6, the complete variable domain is GAGVSQSPSNKVTEKGKDVELRCDPISGHTALYWYRQSLGQGLEFLIYFQGNSAPDKSGLPSDRFSAERTGGSVSTLTIQRTQQEDSAVYLCASSFQGVYSPLHFGNGTRLTVT.

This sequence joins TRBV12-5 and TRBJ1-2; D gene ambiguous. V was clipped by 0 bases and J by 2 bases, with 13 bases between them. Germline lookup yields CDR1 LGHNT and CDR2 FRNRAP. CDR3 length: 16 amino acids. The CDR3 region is CASGLVNLVENYGYTF. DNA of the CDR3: TGTGCTAGTGGTTTGGTAAATTTGGTAGAGAACTATGGCTACACCTTC.

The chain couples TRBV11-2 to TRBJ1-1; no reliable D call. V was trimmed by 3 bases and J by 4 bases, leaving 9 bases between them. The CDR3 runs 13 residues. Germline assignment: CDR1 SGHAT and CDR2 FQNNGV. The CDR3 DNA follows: TGTGCCAGCAGCTTTTTTTCTCCCACTGAAGCTTTCTTT. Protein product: CASSFFSPTEAFF.

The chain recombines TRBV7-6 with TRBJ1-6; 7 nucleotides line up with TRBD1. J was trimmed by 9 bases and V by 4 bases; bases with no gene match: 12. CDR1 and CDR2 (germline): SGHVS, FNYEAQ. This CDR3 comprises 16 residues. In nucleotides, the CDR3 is TGTGCCAGCAGCTCTTCCCCCGGGACAGTTATTTCACCCCTCCACTTT. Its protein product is CASSSSPGTVISPLHF. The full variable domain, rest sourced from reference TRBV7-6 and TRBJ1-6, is GAGVSQSPRYKVTKRGQDVALRCDPISGHVSLYWYRQALGQGPEFLTYFNYEAQQDKSGLPNDRFSAERPEGSISTLTIQRTEQRDSAMYRCASSSSPGTVISPLHFGNGTRLTVT.

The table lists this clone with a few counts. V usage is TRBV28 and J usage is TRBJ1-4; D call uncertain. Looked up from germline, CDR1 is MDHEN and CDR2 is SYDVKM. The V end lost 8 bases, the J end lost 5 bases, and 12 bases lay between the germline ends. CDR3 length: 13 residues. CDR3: CASGVGGNEKLFF. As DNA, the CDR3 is TGTGCCAGCGGGGTTGGAGGGAATGAAAAACTGTTTTTT.

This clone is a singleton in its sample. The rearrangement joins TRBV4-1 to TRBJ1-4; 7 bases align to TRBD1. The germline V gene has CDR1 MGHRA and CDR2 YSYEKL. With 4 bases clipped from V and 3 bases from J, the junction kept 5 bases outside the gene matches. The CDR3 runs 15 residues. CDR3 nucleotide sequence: TGCGCCAGCAGCCTTCCGGGACAGCCTAATGAAAAACTGTTTTTT. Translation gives CASSLPGQPNEKLFF.

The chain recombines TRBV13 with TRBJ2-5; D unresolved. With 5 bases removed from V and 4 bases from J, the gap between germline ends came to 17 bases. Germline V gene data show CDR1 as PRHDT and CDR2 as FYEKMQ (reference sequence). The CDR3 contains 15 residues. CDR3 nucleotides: TGTGCCAGCAGCCCAGCTATTCGTTCGGGAGAGACCCAGTACTTC. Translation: CASSPAIRSGETQYF.

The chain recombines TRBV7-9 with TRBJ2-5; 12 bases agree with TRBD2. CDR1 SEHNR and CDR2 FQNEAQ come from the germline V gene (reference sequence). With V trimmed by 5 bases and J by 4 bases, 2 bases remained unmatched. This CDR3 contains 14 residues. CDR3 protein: CASSTSGGLETQYF. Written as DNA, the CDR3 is TGTGCCAGCAGCACTAGCGGGGGGCTAGAGACCCAGTACTTC.

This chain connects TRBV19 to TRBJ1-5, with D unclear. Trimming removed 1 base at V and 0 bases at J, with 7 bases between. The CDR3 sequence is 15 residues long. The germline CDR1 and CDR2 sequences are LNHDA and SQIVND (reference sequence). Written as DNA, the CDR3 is TGTGCCAGTAGTATAGCAGCGGGTAGCAATCAGCCCCAGCATTTT. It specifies CASSIAAGSNQPQHF. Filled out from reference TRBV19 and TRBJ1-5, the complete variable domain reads DGGITQSPKYLFRKEGQNVTLSCEQNLNHDAMYWYRQDPGQGLRLIYYSQIVNDFQKGDIAEGYSVSREKKESFPLTVTSAQKNPTAFYLCASSIAAGSNQPQHFGDGTRLSIL.